A single sample gave rise to the 20 T cell receptor beta chains below, sequenced in a study of cytomegalovirus exposure and HLA in healthy donors. PCR used 60 Vbeta primers and 13 Jbeta primers. Clones were read by immunoSEQ multiplex PCR, and TCRdb kept only the in-frame ones, dropping some. The data show 120,000 to 150,000 clones, over 65% seen once. The sequenced sample consisted of PBMCs. Receptor source: a male donor in good health and CMV-seronegative.

This clone was seen only once. CDR3 nucleotide sequence: TGTGCCAGCAGTTACGCGGCTAGCGGGCGCACAGATACGCAGTATTTT. Protein: CASSYAASGRTDTQYF. The rearrangement links TRBV6-5 to TRBJ2-3; 8 bases match TRBD2. Unmatched junction bases numbered 5, after V lost 2 bases and J lost 1 base. The CDR3 totals 16 residues. CDR1 and CDR2 from the germline V gene are MNHEY and SVGAGI.

This clone has just one count. This chain connects TRBV7-8 to TRBJ2-2, with a possible D match to TRBD1 (5 bases). Trimming left V 1 base short and J 3 bases short, with 15 bases between. The CDR3 is made up of 17 amino acids. Germline-derived CDR1 and CDR2 are SGHVS and FQNEAQ. The CDR3 coding sequence is TGTGCCAGCAGCTTAGTATCGGTAGGGGCGGACACCGGGGAGCTGTTTTTT. Its translation: CASSLVSVGADTGELFF.

The chain combines TRBV30 with TRBJ2-2, with unresolved D. Germline V gene sequence: CDR1 GTSNPN, CDR2 SVGIG (reference sequence). The CDR3 loop spans 12 amino acids. V gave up 0 bases and J gave up 7 bases, with 6 bases separating them. The CDR3 sequence: CAWSVRVGELFF. The DNA of the CDR3 is TGTGCCTGGAGTGTACGAGTCGGGGAGCTGTTTTTT.

The chain has TRBV6-5 and TRBJ1-2; perhaps TRBD1 as D (6 bases). V lost 2 bases and J 8 bases, leaving 9 bases between the germline ends. Per the germline V gene, CDR1 is MNHEY and CDR2 is SVGAGI. The CDR3 totals 12 residues. The CDR3 protein is CASSYRGFGYTF. The CDR3 DNA reads as TGTGCCAGCAGTTACAGGGGGTTCGGCTACACCTTC.

The genes are TRBV19 and TRBJ1-1; D may be TRBD1 (6 bases). Trimming took 0 bases from V and 6 from J, leaving 11 bases between them. Germline lookup yields CDR1 LNHDA and CDR2 SQIVND (reference sequence). CDR3 length equals 14 residues. CDR3: CASSIEGGRAEAFF. The CDR3 DNA sequence: TGTGCCAGTAGTATAGAAGGGGGTAGGGCTGAAGCTTTCTTT.

The chain carries TRBV13 and TRBJ1-1; no clear D gene. Trimming stripped 1 base from V and 8 bases from J, with 5 bases between. Germline V gives CDR1 PRHDT, CDR2 FYEKMQ (reference sequence). The CDR3 has 11 residues. CDR3 coding DNA: TGTGCCAGCAGCTTAGCCAGGGAAGCTTTCTTT. Translating it yields CASSLAREAFF. Filled out from reference TRBV13 and TRBJ1-1, the complete variable domain reads AAGVIQSPRHLIKEKRETATLKCYPIPRHDTVYWYQQGPGQDPQFLISFYEKMQSDKGSIPDRFSAQQFSDYHSELNMSSLELGDSALYFCASSLAREAFFGQGTRLTVV.

V is TRBV30 and J is TRBJ1-2, with D hard to call. This CDR3 is 11 amino acids long. The germline CDR1 and CDR2 sequences are GTSNPN and SVGIG (reference sequence). V was pared by 0 bases and J by 5 bases, with 4 bases between. The CDR3 protein is CAWSVLYGYTF. CDR3 nucleotide sequence: TGTGCCTGGAGTGTACTGTATGGCTACACCTTC.

The chain combines TRBV11-2 with TRBJ2-1; D is perhaps TRBD1 (6 bases). This CDR3 is built from 16 residues. Germline CDR1 reads SGHAT; CDR2 reads FQNNGV. V lost 5 bases and J 0 bases, leaving 14 bases between the germline ends. Written as DNA, the CDR3 is TGTGCCAGCAGCCCAGATGAAGGGGGCTCCTACAATGAGCAGTTCTTC. This gives the protein CASSPDEGGSYNEQFF.

The V gene is TRBV4-1, the J gene TRBJ2-2; D might be TRBD2 (6 bases). V lost 4 bases and J 4 bases, leaving 19 bases between the germline ends. CDR1 is MGHRA, CDR2 YSYEKL, per germline. The CDR3 has 17 residues. As DNA, the CDR3 is TGCGCCAGCAGCCCGGGGGACTTAGGAATGGTCACCGGGGAGCTGTTTTTT. Its protein product is CASSPGDLGMVTGELFF.

The chain joins TRBV7-9 to TRBJ2-5, with 12 nucleotides matching TRBD2. CDR1 is SEHNR and CDR2 is FQNEAQ in the germline V gene (reference sequence). The V gene end was trimmed by 5 bases and the J gene end by 0 bases; junction bases not matched to a gene: 7. The CDR3 runs to 17 residues. The CDR3 DNA is TGTGCCAGCAGCCTGGGACTAGCGGGCTCGTACCAAGAGACCCAGTACTTC. Translating gives CASSLGLAGSYQETQYF.

CDR3 region: CASRPTGALYEQYF. DNA for the CDR3: TGTGCCAGCAGGCCAACAGGGGCTCTCTACGAGCAGTACTTC. The chain uses TRBV5-6 and TRBJ2-7; 7 bases align to TRBD1. The ends lost 5 bases at V and 3 bases at J; junction bases unmatched: 8. The germline V gene encodes CDR1 SGHDT and CDR2 YYEEEE. The CDR3 spans 14 residues.

Concerning this clone itself: Because it lacks the conserved phenylalanine or tryptophan at the end, this CDR3 is likely a read error. V usage is TRBV6-6 and J usage is TRBJ1-1; TRBD1 is a possible D gene (5 bases). CDR1 is MNHNY, CDR2 SVGAGI, per germline (reference sequence). There are 14 residues in the CDR3. Trimming removed 0 bases from V and 5 bases from J, with 10 bases in between. The CDR3 bases are TGTGCCAGCAGTTACTCGACGGGGGGGACTGAAGCTTTCTTG. This encodes CASSYSTGGTEAFL.

The J gene is TRBJ2-2, the V gene TRBV5-5; possible D gene TRBD1, 6 bases. V lost 4 bases and J lost 4, with 17 bases in between. Germline V gives CDR1 SGHKS, CDR2 YYEKEE (reference sequence). The CDR3 loop spans 16 amino acids. CDR3 sequence (DNA): TGTGCCAGCAGCCCATCAGGGGCGCCCGGCACCGGGGAGCTGTTTTTT. It yields the protein CASSPSGAPGTGELFF.

The chain combines TRBV19 with TRBJ1-5; TRBD1 aligns across 7 bases. Germline V CDR1 and CDR2: LNHDA, SQIVND (reference sequence). The CDR3 consists of 15 residues. Trimming cost V 3 bases and J 5 bases; bases outside gene matches: 7. CDR3 loop: CASSIRIGGDQPQHF. For the CDR3, the DNA is TGTGCCAGTAGTATCCGTATAGGGGGCGATCAGCCCCAGCATTTT.

In this sample, this clone turned up a few times. V usage is TRBV7-2 and J usage is TRBJ2-1; the D gene is possibly TRBD1 (5 bases). Germline CDR1 SGHTA, CDR2 FQGNSA. V lost 5 bases to trimming and J lost 11 bases, with 13 bases between them. The CDR3 runs to 12 residues. The CDR3 nucleotides read TGTGCCAGCAGCCCGACGCCAGGGAAGCAGTTCTTC. Amino acids: CASSPTPGKQFF.

The table lists this clone with a few counts. V and J are TRBV5-6 and TRBJ2-3, with 10 bases fitting TRBD2. Germline V gene data show CDR1 as SGHDT and CDR2 as YYEEEE. Trimming removed 1 base from V and 3 bases from J; junction bases left unmatched: 2. There are 15 residues in the CDR3. The CDR3 sequence is CASSLSLAGTDTQYF. CDR3 nucleotides: TGTGCCAGCAGCTTGTCACTAGCGGGGACAGATACGCAGTATTTT. Filled out from reference TRBV5-6 and TRBJ2-3, the complete variable domain reads DAGVTQSPTHLIKTRGQQVTLRCSPKSGHDTVSWYQQALGQGPQFIFQYYEEEERQRGNFPDRFSGHQFPNYSSELNVNALLLGDSALYLCASSLSLAGTDTQYFGPGTRLTVL.

The J gene is TRBJ2-1, the V gene TRBV4-1; 7 bases fit TRBD2. Germline V gene data show CDR1 as MGHRA and CDR2 as YSYEKL. This CDR3 is 15 amino acids long. V shed 4 bases, J shed 7 bases, and the junction held 10 bases outside the gene matches. The CDR3 is CASSPPTGGWNEQFF. As DNA, the CDR3 is TGCGCCAGCAGCCCTCCCACGGGGGGTTGGAATGAGCAGTTCTTC.

The chain combines TRBV19 with TRBJ2-1, with D possibly matching TRBD1 (6 bases). CDR1 LNHDA and CDR2 SQIVND come from the germline V gene (reference sequence). The CDR3 consists of 13 residues. V shed 7 bases and J shed 4 bases, with 11 bases lying between them. Here the CDR3 DNA reads TGTGCCAGTACCATACAGGGTTACAATGAGCAGTTCTTC. It specifies CASTIQGYNEQFF.

CDR3 sequence (DNA): TGCAGCGTTGGACAGGGGGGACAAGAGACCCAGTACTTC. Its protein is CSVGQGGQETQYF. The chain uses TRBV29-1 and TRBJ2-5; 9 positions match TRBD1. Per the germline V gene, CDR1 is SQVTM and CDR2 is ANQGSEA. The V and J ends lost 4 bases and 2 bases, in that order; junction bases with no gene match: 2. The CDR3 has 13 residues. The variable domain in full, completed from reference TRBV29-1 and TRBJ2-5, reads SAVISQKPSRDICQRGTSLTIQCQVDSQVTMMFWYRQQPGQSLTLIATANQGSEATYESGFVIDKFPISRPNLTFSTLTVSNMSPEDSSIYLCSVGQGGQETQYFGPGTRLLVL.

The rearrangement links TRBV4-3 to TRBJ1-2; a weak D match, TRBD1 (5 bases). V lost 4 bases and J lost 8, with 14 bases in between. This CDR3 has 13 amino acids. Per the germline V gene, CDR1 is LGHNA and CDR2 is YSLEER. CDR3 sequence (DNA): TGCGCCAGCAGCCTGTCGGGGGTAAAAGGCTACACCTTC. Translating gives CASSLSGVKGYTF.